This is a list of T cell receptor beta chains from one sample in a study of T-cell reconstitution after alpha-beta-depleted transplantation in children. One entry per CDR3 protein results from TCRdb running MiXCR on the PCR reads. The sample has about a million distinct CDR3 sequences, about 26% seen once; the top ten hold approximately 30%. This specimen consisted of PBMCs, mostly from graft donor cells, obtained 360 days after TCRalphabeta/CD19-depleted stem cell transplant. The source of these receptors is a boy in the first two years of life who had a stem cell transplant for SCID, so the T cells may come from the graft donor. Each CDR3 is given with its conserved first and last residue. Each record gives: clone size, V gene, D gene, J gene, CDR3 DNA, CDR3 protein. The D gene is left open where the match is weak. Some rows mark clone size as missing; the rest say once, few, many or name a class of expanded clone.

.,TRBV4-1,.,TRBJ2-1,TGCGCCAGCAGCCAAGAAGCGGCATCGGGGCGCGAGCAGTTCTTC,CASSQEAASGREQFF
few,TRBV7-2,TRBD1,TRBJ1-5,TGTGCCAGCAGCTTAGCTCGGGACAGGGGGCAGCCCCAGCATTTT,CASSLARDRGQPQHF
.,TRBV3-1,TRBD1,TRBJ2-6,TGTGCCAGCAGCCATAGGGACAGGGGAGGCGCTGGGGCCAACGTCCTGACTTTC,CASSHRDRGGAGANVLTF
.,TRBV5-5,TRBD1,TRBJ2-5,TGTGCCAGCAGCACCCTGACAGGGGGCAGGGAGACCCAGTACTTC,CASSTLTGGRETQYF
.,TRBV5-1,.,TRBJ2-7,TGCGCCAGCAGCTTGGCCGTGGGCAGGGGAGTCGACGAGCAGTACTTC,CASSLAVGRGVDEQYF
few,TRBV5-6,.,TRBJ1-6,TGTGCCAGCAGCTTCTACGATAATAATTCACCCCTCCACTTT,CASSFYDNNSPLHF
.,TRBV10-3,.,TRBJ2-1,TGTGCCATCAGTTTCGGGGGACAGAGCTCCTACAATGAGCAGTTCTTC,CAISFGGQSSYNEQFF
.,TRBV25-1,.,TRBJ1-1,TGTGCCAGCAGTGAATGGCTCCCCGACCAAGCAGATGAAGCTTTCTTT,CASSEWLPDQADEAFF
many,TRBV20-1,.,TRBJ1-6,TGCAGTGCTAGGGGTCCAGGGAATTCACCCCTCCACTTT,CSARGPGNSPLHF
.,TRBV10-3,TRBD2,TRBJ2-1,TGTGCCATCAGTGAGCTCCGCCGTAGAGGAGCGGGGGGGCTTTACAATGAGCAGTTCTTC,CAISELRRRGAGGLYNEQFF
.,TRBV5-1,.,TRBJ2-3,TGCGCCAGCAGCTCCCTGGGGGGCACAGATACGCAGTATTTT,CASSSLGGTDTQYF
.,TRBV27,TRBD1,TRBJ1-6,TGTGCCAGCAGTACGGGACAGGGGGCCAATTCACCCCTCCACTTT,CASSTGQGANSPLHF
.,TRBV20-1,.,TRBJ2-7,TGCAGTGCTCAGGACACAGCCTACGAGCAGTACTTC,CSAQDTAYEQYF
.,TRBV5-1,TRBD2,TRBJ2-7,TGCGCCAGCAGCTCGACTAGCAGCAGGTCCTACGAGCAGTACTTC,CASSSTSSRSYEQYF
.,TRBV6-5,.,TRBJ1-5,TGTGCCAGCTGTTCGGACAGAAATCAGCCCCAGCATTTT,CASCSDRNQPQHF
few,TRBV20-1,TRBD1,TRBJ1-1,TGCAGTGCTATGGGTCCGGGGACAGGTCGCCCTAAAGCTTTCTTT,CSAMGPGTGRPKAFF
few,TRBV15,.,TRBJ2-1,TGTGCCACCAGCAGAGATGGGGTACATGAGCAGTTCTTC,CATSRDGVHEQFF
few,TRBV5-4,.,TRBJ1-1,TGTGCCAGCAGCTTGGAGACGGGGAGAGCTGAAGCTTTCTTT,CASSLETGRAEAFF
.,TRBV4-3,.,TRBJ1-1,TGCGCCAGCAGCCTATTTACCGCCCAACAAGCTTTCTTT,CASSLFTAQQAFF
.,TRBV6-1,.,TRBJ1-5,TGTGCCAGCAGCCTCGGACGGACCGGCAATCAGCCCCAGCATTTT,CASSLGRTGNQPQHF
few,TRBV5-5,.,TRBJ1-2,TGTGCCAGCAGCGAGGGTATACCTAACTATGGCTACACCTTC,CASSEGIPNYGYTF
many,TRBV4-1,.,TRBJ1-5,TGCGCCAGCAGCCAAGATGGCGGGTACAGCAATCAGCCCCAGCATTTT,CASSQDGGYSNQPQHF
.,TRBV20-1,.,TRBJ1-1,TGCAGTGCTAGAGATTGGGGAACGACAGTTAACACTGAAGCTTTCTTT,CSARDWGTTVNTEAFF
few,TRBV19,.,TRBJ2-5,TGTGCCAGTAGTACCCGGTTAGGGCGCTATGAGACCCAGTACTTC,CASSTRLGRYETQYF
few,TRBV11-2,.,TRBJ2-5,TGTGCCAGCAGCCCCCGGCTGGAGACCCAGTACTTC,CASSPRLETQYF
once,TRBV12-3/TRBV12-4,TRBD2,TRBJ2-3,TGTGCCAGCAGGCTTCGACTAGCGGGGTCCACAGATACGCAGTATTTT,CASRLRLAGSTDTQYF
.,TRBV20-1,.,TRBJ1-1,TGCAGTGCTGATAAGGGATACACTGAAGCTTTCTTT,CSADKGYTEAFF
few,TRBV19,.,TRBJ2-5,TGTGCCAGTAGTATCGTGGCGGAAGAGACCCAGTACTTC,CASSIVAEETQYF
few,TRBV15,TRBD1,TRBJ2-7,TGTGCCACCAGCAGAGAGAGGATAGGGGGCAACTACGAGCAGTACTTC,CATSRERIGGNYEQYF